A selection of T cell receptor beta chains follows, all from one sample in a study of blood T cell repertoires in COVID-19. Here immunoSEQ multiplex PCR was the method, and the copy in TCRdb shows in-frame clones only, minus some. Among some 80,000 clones listed, approximately 82% were seen once. Sequenced input: peripheral blood. The source of these receptors is a human donor in a cohort sampled during active COVID-19. Each CDR3 is given with its conserved first and last residue. The D gene is left open where the match is weak. The size of a clone is reported for some rows only, either as once, few or many, or as a class for expanded clones.

>TRBJ2-3|TRBV25-1|-|-
TGTGCCAGCAGTGGGGGCCCTAGCACAGATACGCAGTATTTT
CASSGGPSTDTQYF
>TRBJ2-7|TRBV9|once|-
TGTGCCAGCAGCGTAGGTGAGGGCTACGAGCAGTACTTC
CASSVGEGYEQYF
>TRBJ2-1|TRBV5-1|-|-
TGCGCCAGCAGCCCAGGACAGTCTTACAATGAGCAGTTCTTC
CASSPGQSYNEQFF
>TRBJ1-2|TRBV5-3|-|-
TGTGCCAGAAGCTTGTTGTCAGGGGATCATCGTGGCTACACCTTC
CARSLLSGDHRGYTF
>TRBJ2-1|TRBV18|-|-
TGTGCCAGCTCACCACGCCAGGGGGGGCAGTTCTTC
CASSPRQGGQFF
>TRBJ2-7|TRBV9|-|-
TGTGCCAGCAGCGTAGCCGGGGAATGGGAGCAGTACTTC
CASSVAGEWEQYF
>TRBJ1-1|TRBV19|-|TRBD1
TGTGCCAGTAGTATGCCAGGACAGGTGGGCGCTGAAGCTTTCTTT
CASSMPGQVGAEAFF
>TRBJ2-5|TRBV5-1|-|TRBD2
TGCGCCAGCAGCTTGAGCGGGAGAGGGCAAGAGACCCAGTACTTC
CASSLSGRGQETQYF
>TRBJ2-7|TRBV28|-|TRBD1
TGTGCCAGCAGTTTGGCCAGGGGGCGCCGAGAGCAGTACTTC
CASSLARGRREQYF
>TRBJ1-3|TRBV12-5|-|-
TGTGCTAGTGGCGCCCGGCAGGGCTCTGGAAACACCATATATTTT
CASGARQGSGNTIYF
>TRBJ1-5|TRBV5-1|-|-
TGCGCCAGCAGCCCTATGGGGCCCAATCAGCCCCAGCATTTT
CASSPMGPNQPQHF
>TRBJ2-3|TRBV6-1|-|TRBD2
TGTGCCAGCAGTGAAGCGGCATTAGCGGGAGGGTCGGATACGCAGTATTTT
CASSEAALAGGSDTQYF
>TRBJ2-7|TRBV5-8|once|-
TGTGCCAGCAGCGGAACGGACAGAAGCTCCTACGAGCAGTACTTC
CASSGTDRSSYEQYF
>TRBJ2-2|TRBV5-1|-|-
TGCGCCACCACGGCAGGTTTGAACACCGGGGAGCTGTTTTTT
CATTAGLNTGELFF
>TRBJ2-5|TRBV5-1|once|TRBD1
TGCGCCAGCAGCCCCCGGACAGGGTCGGGGGAGACCCAGTACTTC
CASSPRTGSGETQYF
>TRBJ1-1|TRBV5-4|few|-
TGTGCCAGCAGCTTGTCCGGGACAATGAACACTGAAGCTTTCTTT
CASSLSGTMNTEAFF
>TRBJ2-1|TRBV7-3|-|-
TGTGCCAGCAGCTCACTCCTAGCCCATGAGCAGTTCTTC
CASSSLLAHEQFF
>TRBJ1-5|TRBV11-3|-|TRBD1
TGTGCCAGCAGCCAGGGGGAGGGCAATCAGCCCCAGCATTTT
CASSQGEGNQPQHF
>TRBJ1-1|TRBV6-1|-|TRBD1
TGTGCCGGTAGACAGGGGGCGAACACTGAAGCTTTCTTT
CAGRQGANTEAFF
>TRBJ1-3|TRBV7-6|-|-
TGTGCCAGCAGCTTAGCGGCGGCTAGCTCTGGAAACACCATATATTTT
CASSLAAASSGNTIYF
>TRBJ1-5|TRBV7-9|once|-
TGTGCCAGCAGGGGGGACACCAATCAGCCCCAGCATTTT
CASRGDTNQPQHF
>TRBJ1-3|TRBV3-1/TRBV3-2|-|-
TGTGCCAGCAGTTTCACAGGGCGCGGAAACACCATATATTTT
CASSFTGRGNTIYF
>TRBJ2-5|TRBV6-5|-|TRBD2
TGTGCCAGCAGTTACAAGCGGGGGGGCGCGGAGACCCAGTACTTC
CASSYKRGGAETQYF
>TRBJ2-2|TRBV6-1|-|-
TGTGCCAGCAGTGAAGCGTTGGGCCTTCCCGGGGAGCTGTTTTTT
CASSEALGLPGELFF
>TRBJ2-3|TRBV19|-|TRBD2
TGTGCCAGTAGTCCCCTAGCGGGGGGTTCCGCAGATACGCAGTATTTT
CASSPLAGGSADTQYF